The present T cell receptor beta chain was sequenced within a study of cytomegalovirus exposure and HLA in healthy donors. The CDR3 totals 15 residues. J lost 12 bases, V lost 1 base, and 6 bases had no gene match. The germline V gene encodes CDR1 SGHAT and CDR2 FQNNGV. Researchers ran the PCR with 60 Vbeta and 13 Jbeta primers. Repertoires were generated with immunoSEQ multiplex PCR, while TCRdb's copy carries only in-frame clones and drops some. The sample has around 200,000 clones, 82% seen once. The rearrangement uses TRBV11-2 and TRBJ2-1, with 13 bases lining up with TRBD2. This clonotype was obtained from a man aged 40-49 years in good health and CMV-seropositive. Sequenced sample: PBMCs. CDR3 nucleotides: TGTGCCAGCAGCTTAGTAGGGACTAGCGGGAAACGGCAGTTCTTC. Translating it yields CASSLVGTSGKRQFF.